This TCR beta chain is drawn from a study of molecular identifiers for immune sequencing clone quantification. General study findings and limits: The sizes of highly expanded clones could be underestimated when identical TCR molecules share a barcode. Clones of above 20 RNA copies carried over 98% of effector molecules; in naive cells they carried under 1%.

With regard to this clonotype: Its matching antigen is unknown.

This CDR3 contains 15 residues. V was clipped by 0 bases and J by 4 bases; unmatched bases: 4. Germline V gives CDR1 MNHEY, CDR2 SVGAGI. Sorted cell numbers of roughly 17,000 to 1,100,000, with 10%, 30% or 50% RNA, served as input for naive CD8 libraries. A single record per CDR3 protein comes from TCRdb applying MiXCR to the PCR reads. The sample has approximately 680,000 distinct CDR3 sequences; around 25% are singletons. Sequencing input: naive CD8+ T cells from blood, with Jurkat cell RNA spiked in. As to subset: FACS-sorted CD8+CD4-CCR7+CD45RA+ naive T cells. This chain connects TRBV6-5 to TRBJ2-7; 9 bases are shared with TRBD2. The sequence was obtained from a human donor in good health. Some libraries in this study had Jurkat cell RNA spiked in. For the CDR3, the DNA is TGTGCCAGCAGTTACTCGAGCGGGAGGTCTTACGAGCAGTACTTC. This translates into CASSYSSGRSYEQYF.